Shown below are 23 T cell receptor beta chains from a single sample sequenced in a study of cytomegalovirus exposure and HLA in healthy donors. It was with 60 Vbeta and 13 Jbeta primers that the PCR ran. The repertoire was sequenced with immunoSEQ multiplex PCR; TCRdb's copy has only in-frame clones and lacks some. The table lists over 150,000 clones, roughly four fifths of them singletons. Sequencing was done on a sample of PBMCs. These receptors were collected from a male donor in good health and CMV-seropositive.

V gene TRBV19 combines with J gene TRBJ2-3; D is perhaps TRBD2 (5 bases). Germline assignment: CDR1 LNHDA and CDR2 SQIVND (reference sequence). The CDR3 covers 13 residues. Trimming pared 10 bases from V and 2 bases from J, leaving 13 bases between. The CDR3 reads CATLPGNTDTQYF. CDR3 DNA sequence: TGTGCCACCCTGCCGGGGAACACAGATACGCAGTATTTT.

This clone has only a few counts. In DNA, the CDR3 is TGTGCCAGCTCCCAGGGGCGGAACAATGAGCAGTTCTTC. This sequence encodes CASSQGRNNEQFF. The V gene is TRBV7-2, the J gene TRBJ2-1, with a possible D match to TRBD1 (6 bases). The CDR3 extends over 13 amino acids. The germline V gene encodes CDR1 SGHTA and CDR2 FQGNSA. The V end was cut by 8 bases, the J end by 5 bases, with 13 bases between.

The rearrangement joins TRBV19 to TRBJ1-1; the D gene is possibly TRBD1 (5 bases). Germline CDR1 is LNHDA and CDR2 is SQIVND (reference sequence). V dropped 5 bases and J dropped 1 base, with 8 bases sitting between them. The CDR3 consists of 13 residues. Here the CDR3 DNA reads TGTGCCAGTAGTGTAACAGGGAACACTGAAGCTTTCTTT. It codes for CASSVTGNTEAFF.

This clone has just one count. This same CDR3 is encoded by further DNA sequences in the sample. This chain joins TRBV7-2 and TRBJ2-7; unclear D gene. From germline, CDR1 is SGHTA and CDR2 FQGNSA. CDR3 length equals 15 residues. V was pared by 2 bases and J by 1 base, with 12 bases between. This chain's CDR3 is CASSLSVILSYEQYF. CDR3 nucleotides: TGTGCCAGCAGCTTATCCGTGATCCTATCCTACGAGCAGTACTTC.

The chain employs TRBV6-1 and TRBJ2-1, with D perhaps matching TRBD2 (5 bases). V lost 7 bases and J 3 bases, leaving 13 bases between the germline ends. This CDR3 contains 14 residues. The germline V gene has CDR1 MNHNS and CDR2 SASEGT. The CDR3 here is CASMLADGYNEQFF. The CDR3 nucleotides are TGTGCCAGCATGCTAGCAGATGGCTACAATGAGCAGTTCTTC.

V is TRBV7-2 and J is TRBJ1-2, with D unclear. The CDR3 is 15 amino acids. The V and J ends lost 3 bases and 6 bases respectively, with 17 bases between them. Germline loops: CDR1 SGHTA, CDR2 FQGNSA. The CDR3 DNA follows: TGTGCCAGCAGCTTTCCGCTGGGGAGGGAGCATGGCTACACCTTC. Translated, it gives CASSFPLGREHGYTF.

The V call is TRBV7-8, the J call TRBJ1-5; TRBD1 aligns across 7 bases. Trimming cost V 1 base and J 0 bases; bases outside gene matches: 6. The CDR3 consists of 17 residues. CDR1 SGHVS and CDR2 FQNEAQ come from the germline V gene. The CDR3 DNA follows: TGTGCCAGCAGCTTAGGGGGGACAGAACATAGCAATCAGCCCCAGCATTTT. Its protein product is CASSLGGTEHSNQPQHF.

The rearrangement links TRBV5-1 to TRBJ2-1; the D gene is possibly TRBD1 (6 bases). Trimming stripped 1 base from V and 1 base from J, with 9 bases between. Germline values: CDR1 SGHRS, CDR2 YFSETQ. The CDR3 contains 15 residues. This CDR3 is CASSLRQVSYNEQFF. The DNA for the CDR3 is TGCGCCAGCAGCTTGAGACAGGTGTCCTACAATGAGCAGTTCTTC.

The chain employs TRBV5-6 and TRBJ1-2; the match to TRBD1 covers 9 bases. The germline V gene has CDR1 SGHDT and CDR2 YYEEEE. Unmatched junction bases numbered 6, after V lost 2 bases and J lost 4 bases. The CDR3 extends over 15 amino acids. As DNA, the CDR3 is TGTGCCAGCAGCTTCCGGGACAGGGACTTCTATGGCTACACCTTC. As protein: CASSFRDRDFYGYTF.

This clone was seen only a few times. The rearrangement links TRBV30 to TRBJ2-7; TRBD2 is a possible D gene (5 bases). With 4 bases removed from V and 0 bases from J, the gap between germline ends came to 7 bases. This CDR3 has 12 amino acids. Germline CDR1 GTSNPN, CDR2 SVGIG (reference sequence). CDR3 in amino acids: CAWTGISYEQYF. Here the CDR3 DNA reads TGTGCCTGGACCGGGATCTCCTACGAGCAGTACTTC.

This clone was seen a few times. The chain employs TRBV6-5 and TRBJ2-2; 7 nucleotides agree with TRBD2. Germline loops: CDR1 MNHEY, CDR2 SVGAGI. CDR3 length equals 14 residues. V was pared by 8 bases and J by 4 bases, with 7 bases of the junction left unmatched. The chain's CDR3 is CASRPAGLTGELFF. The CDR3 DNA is TGTGCCAGCCGTCCAGCGGGACTCACCGGGGAGCTGTTTTTT.

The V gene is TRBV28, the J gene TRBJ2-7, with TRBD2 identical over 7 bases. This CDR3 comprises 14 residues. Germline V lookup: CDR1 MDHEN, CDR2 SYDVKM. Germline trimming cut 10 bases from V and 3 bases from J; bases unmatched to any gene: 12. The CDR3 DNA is TGTGCCACCGCCTTAGCGGGCACCCTCTACGAGCAGTACTTC. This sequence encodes CATALAGTLYEQYF. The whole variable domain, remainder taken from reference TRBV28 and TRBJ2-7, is DVKVTQSSRYLVKRTGEKVFLECVQDMDHENMFWYRQDPGLGLRLIYFSYDVKMKEKGDIPEGYSVSREKKERFSLILESASTNQTSMYLCATALAGTLYEQYFGPGTRLTVT.

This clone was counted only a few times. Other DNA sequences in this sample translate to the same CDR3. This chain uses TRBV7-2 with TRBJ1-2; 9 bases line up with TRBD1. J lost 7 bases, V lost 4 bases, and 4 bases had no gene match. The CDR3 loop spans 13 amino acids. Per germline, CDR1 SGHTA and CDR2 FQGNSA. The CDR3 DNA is TGTGCCAGCAGCTCGACAGGGGGTGGTGGCTACACCTTC. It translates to CASSSTGGGGYTF.

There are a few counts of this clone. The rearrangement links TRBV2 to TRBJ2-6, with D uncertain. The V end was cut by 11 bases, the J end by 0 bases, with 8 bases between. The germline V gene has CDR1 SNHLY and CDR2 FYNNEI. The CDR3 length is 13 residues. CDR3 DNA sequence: TGTGCCCGGAGTTCCTCTGGGGCCAACGTCCTGACTTTC. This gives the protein CARSSSGANVLTF.

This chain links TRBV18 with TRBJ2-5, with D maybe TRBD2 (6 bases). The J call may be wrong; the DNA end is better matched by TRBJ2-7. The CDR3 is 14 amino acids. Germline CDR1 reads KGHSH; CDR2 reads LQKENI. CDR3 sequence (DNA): TGTGCCAGCTCTATCCGGGACTTACCCTACGAGCAGTACTTC. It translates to CASSIRDLPYEQYF.

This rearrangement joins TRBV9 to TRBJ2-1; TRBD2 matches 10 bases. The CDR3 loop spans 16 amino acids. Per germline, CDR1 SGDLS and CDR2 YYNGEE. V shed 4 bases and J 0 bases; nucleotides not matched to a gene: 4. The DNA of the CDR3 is TGTGCCAGCAGCTTTCCTAGCGGGAGCTCCTACAATGAGCAGTTCTTC. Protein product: CASSFPSGSSYNEQFF.

CDR3 nucleotide sequence: TGCGCCAGCAGCGCCCGACTGGGACAGGGGGCAAGAGATACGCAGTATTTT. This sequence encodes CASSARLGQGARDTQYF. V gene TRBV5-1 combines with J gene TRBJ2-3; 12 bases line up with TRBD1. The CDR3 is 17 residues long. The trim removed 4 bases at V and 5 bases at J, leaving 11 bases unmatched. The germline gives CDR1 SGHRS, CDR2 YFSETQ.

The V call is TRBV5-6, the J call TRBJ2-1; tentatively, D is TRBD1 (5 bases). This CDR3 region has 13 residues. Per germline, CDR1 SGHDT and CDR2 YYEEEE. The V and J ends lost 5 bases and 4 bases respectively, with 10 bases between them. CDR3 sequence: CASRRTLYNEQFF. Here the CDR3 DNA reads TGTGCCAGCAGACGGACACTATACAATGAGCAGTTCTTC.

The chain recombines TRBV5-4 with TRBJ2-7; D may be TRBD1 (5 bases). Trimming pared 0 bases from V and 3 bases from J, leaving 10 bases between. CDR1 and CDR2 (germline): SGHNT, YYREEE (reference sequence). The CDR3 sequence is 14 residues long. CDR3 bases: TGTGCCAGCAGCTTGGGGGGCCGAATCTACGAGCAGTACTTC. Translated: CASSLGGRIYEQYF.

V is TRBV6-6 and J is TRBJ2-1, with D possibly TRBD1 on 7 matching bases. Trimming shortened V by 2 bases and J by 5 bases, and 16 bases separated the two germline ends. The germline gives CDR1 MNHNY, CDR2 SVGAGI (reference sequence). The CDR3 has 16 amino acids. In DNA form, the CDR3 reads TGTGCCAGCAGTTACAGGAGGGGGCGGGGAGACAATGAGCAGTTCTTC. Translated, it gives CASSYRRGRGDNEQFF.

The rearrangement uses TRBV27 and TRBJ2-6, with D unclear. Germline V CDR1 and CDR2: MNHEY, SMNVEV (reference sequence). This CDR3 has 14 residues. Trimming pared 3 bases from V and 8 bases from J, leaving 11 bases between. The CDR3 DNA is TGTGCCAGCAGTTTGGGCTACCCTCCCAACGTCCTGACTTTC. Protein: CASSLGYPPNVLTF.

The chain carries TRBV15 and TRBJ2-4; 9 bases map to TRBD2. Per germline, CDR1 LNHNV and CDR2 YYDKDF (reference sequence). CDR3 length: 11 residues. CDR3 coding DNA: TGTGCGGTTAGCGGGAGTAACATTCAGTACTTC. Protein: CAVSGSNIQYF.

In DNA form, the CDR3 reads TGTGCCAGCAGTCGCGGACAGCGGGGGACCGGGGAGCTGTTTTTT. The encoded protein is CASSRGQRGTGELFF. V gene TRBV28 combines with J gene TRBJ2-2, with 8 bases lining up with TRBD2. Germline V lookup: CDR1 MDHEN, CDR2 SYDVKM. The CDR3 covers 15 residues. V dropped 5 bases and J dropped 5; count of bases not matched to a gene: 7.